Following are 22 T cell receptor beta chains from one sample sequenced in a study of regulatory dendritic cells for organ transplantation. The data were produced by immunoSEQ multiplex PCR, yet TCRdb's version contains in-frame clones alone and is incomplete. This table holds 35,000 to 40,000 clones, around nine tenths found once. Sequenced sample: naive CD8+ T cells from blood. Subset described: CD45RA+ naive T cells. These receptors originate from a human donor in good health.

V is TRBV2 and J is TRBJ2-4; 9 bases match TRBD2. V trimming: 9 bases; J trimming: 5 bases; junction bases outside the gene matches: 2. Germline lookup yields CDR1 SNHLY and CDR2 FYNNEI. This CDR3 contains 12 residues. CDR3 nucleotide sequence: TGTGCCAGTTGGACTAGCGAAAACATTCAGTACTTC. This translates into CASWTSENIQYF.

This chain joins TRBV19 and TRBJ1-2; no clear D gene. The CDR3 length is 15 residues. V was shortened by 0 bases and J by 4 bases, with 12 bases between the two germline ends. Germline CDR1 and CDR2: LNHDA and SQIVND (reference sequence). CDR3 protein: CASSIDGETSYGYTF. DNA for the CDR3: TGTGCCAGTAGTATAGATGGGGAGACGAGCTATGGCTACACCTTC.

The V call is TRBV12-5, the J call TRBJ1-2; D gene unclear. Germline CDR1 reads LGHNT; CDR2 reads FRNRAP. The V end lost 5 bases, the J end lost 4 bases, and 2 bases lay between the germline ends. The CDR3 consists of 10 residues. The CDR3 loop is CASGRYGYTF. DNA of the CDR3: TGTGCTAGTGGTCGCTATGGCTACACCTTC.

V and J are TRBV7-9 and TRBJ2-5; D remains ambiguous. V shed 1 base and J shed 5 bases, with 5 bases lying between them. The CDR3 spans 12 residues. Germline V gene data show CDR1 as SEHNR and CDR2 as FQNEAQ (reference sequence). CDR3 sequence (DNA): TGTGCCAGCAGCTTAGGCTGGGAGACCCAGTACTTC. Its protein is CASSLGWETQYF.

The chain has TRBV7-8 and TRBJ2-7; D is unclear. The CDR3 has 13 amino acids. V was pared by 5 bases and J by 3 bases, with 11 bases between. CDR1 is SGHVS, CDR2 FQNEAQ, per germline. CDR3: CASSPDEFYEQYF. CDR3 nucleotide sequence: TGTGCCAGCAGCCCGGATGAGTTCTACGAGCAGTACTTC.

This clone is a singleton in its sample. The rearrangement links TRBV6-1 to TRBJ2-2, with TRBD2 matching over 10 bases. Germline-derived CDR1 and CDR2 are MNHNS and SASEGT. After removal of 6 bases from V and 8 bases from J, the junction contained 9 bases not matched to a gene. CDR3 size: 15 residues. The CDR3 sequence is CASRSLAGEAGELFF. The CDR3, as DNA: TGTGCCAGCAGGAGCCTAGCGGGAGAGGCAGGGGAGCTGTTTTTT.

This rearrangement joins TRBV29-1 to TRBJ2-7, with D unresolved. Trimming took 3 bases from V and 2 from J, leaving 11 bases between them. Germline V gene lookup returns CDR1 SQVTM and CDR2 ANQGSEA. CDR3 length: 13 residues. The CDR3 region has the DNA TGCAGCGTTGAGGGCAGGCGTCCCTACGAGCAGTACTTC. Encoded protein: CSVEGRRPYEQYF.

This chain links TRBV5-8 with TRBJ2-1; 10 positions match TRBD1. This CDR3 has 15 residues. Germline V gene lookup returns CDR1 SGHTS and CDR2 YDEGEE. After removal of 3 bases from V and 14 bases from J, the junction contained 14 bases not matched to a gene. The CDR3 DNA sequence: TGTGCCAGCAGCTCGGGGTCCGGACAGGGGGTATTCGAGTTCTTC. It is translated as CASSSGSGQGVFEFF.

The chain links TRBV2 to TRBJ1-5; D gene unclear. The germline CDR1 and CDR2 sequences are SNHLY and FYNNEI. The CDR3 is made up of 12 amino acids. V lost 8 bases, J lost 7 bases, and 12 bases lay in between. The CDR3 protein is CASGRATQPQHF. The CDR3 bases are TGTGCCAGCGGGAGGGCGACACAGCCCCAGCATTTT.

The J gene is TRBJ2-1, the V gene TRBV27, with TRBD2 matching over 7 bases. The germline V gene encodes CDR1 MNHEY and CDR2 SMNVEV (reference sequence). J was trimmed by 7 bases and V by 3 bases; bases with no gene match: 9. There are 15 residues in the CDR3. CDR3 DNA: TGTGCCAGCAGTTTTGGGGCGGGAGTTACGAATGAGCAGTTCTTC. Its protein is CASSFGAGVTNEQFF.

CDR3 sequence: CASSSQPSEQYF. CDR3 nucleotides: TGTGCCAGCAGTTCCCAGCCCAGCGAGCAGTACTTC. V is TRBV6-5 and J is TRBJ2-7; D not certain. The germline gives CDR1 MNHEY, CDR2 SVGAGI. Trimming took 4 bases from V and 6 from J, leaving 10 bases between them. The CDR3 is 12 amino acids.

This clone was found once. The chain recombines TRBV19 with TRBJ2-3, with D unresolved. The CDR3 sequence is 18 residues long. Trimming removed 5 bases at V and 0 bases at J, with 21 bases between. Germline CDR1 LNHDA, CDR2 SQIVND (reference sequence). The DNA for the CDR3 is TGTGCCAGTAGTCCATACCCCCTCCCCCAAACTAGCACAGATACGCAGTATTTT. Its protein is CASSPYPLPQTSTDTQYF.

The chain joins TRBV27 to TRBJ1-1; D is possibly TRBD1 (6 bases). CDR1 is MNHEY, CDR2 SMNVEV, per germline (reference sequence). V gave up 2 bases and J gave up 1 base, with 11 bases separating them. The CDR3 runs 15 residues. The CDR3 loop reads CASSLSARGNTEAFF. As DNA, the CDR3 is TGTGCCAGCAGTTTAAGTGCCAGGGGGAACACTGAAGCTTTCTTT.

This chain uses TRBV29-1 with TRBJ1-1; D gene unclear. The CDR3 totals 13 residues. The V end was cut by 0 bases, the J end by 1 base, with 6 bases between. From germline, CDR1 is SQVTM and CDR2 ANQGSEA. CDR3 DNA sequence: TGCAGCGTTGAAGATCCGGGGAACACTGAAGCTTTCTTT. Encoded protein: CSVEDPGNTEAFF. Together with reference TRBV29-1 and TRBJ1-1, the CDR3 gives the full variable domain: SAVISQKPSRDICQRGTSLTIQCQVDSQVTMMFWYRQQPGQSLTLIATANQGSEATYESGFVIDKFPISRPNLTFSTLTVSNMSPEDSSIYLCSVEDPGNTEAFFGQGTRLTVV.

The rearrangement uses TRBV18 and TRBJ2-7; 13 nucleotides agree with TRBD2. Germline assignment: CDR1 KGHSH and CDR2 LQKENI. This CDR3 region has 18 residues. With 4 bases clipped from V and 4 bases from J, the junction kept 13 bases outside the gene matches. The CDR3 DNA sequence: TGTGCCAGCTCACTTCGGGACTCGGGACTAGCGGGGAGATACGAGCAGTACTTC. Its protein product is CASSLRDSGLAGRYEQYF.

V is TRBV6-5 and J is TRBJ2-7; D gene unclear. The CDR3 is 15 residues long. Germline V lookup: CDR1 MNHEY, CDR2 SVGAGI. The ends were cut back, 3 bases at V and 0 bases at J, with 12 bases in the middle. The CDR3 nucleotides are TGTGCCAGCAGTTATGGGGAAACCTTCTCCTACGAGCAGTACTTC. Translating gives CASSYGETFSYEQYF.

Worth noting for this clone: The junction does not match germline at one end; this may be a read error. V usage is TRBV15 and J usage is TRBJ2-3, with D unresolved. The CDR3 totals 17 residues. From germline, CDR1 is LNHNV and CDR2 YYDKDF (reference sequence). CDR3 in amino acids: CTTSRERDMGLADTQYF. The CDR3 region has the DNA TGTACCACCAGCAGAGAGCGAGACATGGGGTTGGCAGATACGCAGTATTTT.

Here the CDR3 reads CASSLNLATGMVEQFF. CDR3 in DNA: TGCGCCAGCAGCTTGAATCTAGCGACGGGTATGGTTGAGCAGTTCTTC. This sequence joins TRBV5-1 and TRBJ2-1; possible D gene TRBD2, 6 bases. CDR3 length: 16 residues. V was trimmed by 1 base and J by 9 bases, leaving 20 bases between them. Germline CDR1 is SGHRS and CDR2 is YFSETQ.

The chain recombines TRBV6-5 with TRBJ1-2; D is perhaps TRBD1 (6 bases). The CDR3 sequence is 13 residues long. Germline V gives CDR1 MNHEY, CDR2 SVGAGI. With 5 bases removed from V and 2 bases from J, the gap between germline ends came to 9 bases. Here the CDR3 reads CASSPGVNYGYTF. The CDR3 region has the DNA TGTGCCAGCAGTCCAGGGGTGAACTATGGCTACACCTTC.

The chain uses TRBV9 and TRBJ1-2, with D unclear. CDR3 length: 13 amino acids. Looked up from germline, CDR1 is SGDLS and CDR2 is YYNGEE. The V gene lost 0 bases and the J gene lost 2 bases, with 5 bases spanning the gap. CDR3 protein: CASSVETNYGYTF. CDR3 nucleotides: TGTGCCAGCAGCGTAGAGACCAACTATGGCTACACCTTC.

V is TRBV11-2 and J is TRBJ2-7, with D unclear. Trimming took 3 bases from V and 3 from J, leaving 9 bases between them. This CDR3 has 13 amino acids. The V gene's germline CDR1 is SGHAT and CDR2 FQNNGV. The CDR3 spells CASSFSDHYEQYF. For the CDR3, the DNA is TGTGCCAGCAGCTTTAGTGACCACTACGAGCAGTACTTC.

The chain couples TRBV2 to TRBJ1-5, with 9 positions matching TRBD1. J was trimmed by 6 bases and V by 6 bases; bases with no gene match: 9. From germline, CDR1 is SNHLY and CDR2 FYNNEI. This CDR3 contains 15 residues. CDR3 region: CASRITGGAGQPQHF. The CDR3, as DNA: TGTGCCAGCAGGATTACAGGGGGCGCCGGTCAGCCCCAGCATTTT.